The 27 T cell receptor beta chains presented below share a single source sample, sequenced in a study of blood T cell repertoires in COVID-19. TCRdb keeps only in-frame clones here, not all; method: immunoSEQ multiplex PCR. The sample has fewer than 200,000 clones, around 85% seen once. Sample: peripheral blood. These TCRs come from a man between 65 and 80 years old with active or convalescent COVID-19.

The rearrangement uses TRBV2 and TRBJ1-5; no clear D. V was shortened by 7 bases and J by 0 bases, with 7 bases between the two germline ends. The CDR3 runs 13 residues. Germline loops: CDR1 SNHLY, CDR2 FYNNEI. The CDR3 nucleotides are TGTGCCAGCAAGGCAGGTAGCAATCAGCCCCAGCATTTT. It specifies CASKAGSNQPQHF.

This clone was seen only a few times. This sequence joins TRBV28 and TRBJ1-5, with D unclear. The CDR3 extends over 14 amino acids. V was trimmed by 6 bases and J by 2 bases, leaving 11 bases between them. Germline assignment: CDR1 MDHEN and CDR2 SYDVKM. CDR3: CASRRVPGNQPQHF. CDR3 coding DNA: TGTGCCAGCAGGAGGGTGCCGGGCAATCAGCCCCAGCATTTT.

CDR3 loop: CASSPGQGWTEAFF. CDR3 sequence (DNA): TGCGCCAGCAGCCCAGGACAGGGTTGGACTGAAGCTTTCTTT. The chain is built from TRBV10-1 and TRBJ1-1; 8 bases match TRBD1. This CDR3 has 14 amino acids. Per germline, CDR1 WNHNN and CDR2 SYGVQD (reference sequence). The V segment lost 6 bases and the J segment 5 bases; nucleotides outside the gene matches: 8.

This clone was found once. V and J are TRBV4-3 and TRBJ1-5; no firm D call. The CDR3 loop spans 16 amino acids. The V gene lost 0 bases and the J gene lost 4 bases, with 13 bases spanning the gap. Germline CDR1 reads LGHNA; CDR2 reads YSLEER. The CDR3 reads CASSQDGGEGNQPQHF. CDR3 sequence (DNA): TGCGCCAGCAGCCAAGATGGTGGTGAGGGTAATCAGCCCCAGCATTTT.

This clone was recorded a few times. The chain joins TRBV28 to TRBJ1-5, with D maybe TRBD1 (5 bases). With 3 bases removed from V and 4 bases from J, the gap between germline ends came to 22 bases. CDR3 size: 18 residues. CDR1 is MDHEN and CDR2 is SYDVKM in the germline V gene. CDR3 loop: CASSFKILVGEENQPQHF. The CDR3 nucleotides are TGTGCCAGCAGTTTTAAAATACTAGTAGGGGAGGAAAATCAGCCCCAGCATTTT.

The V and J genes are TRBV30 and TRBJ1-2; 11 nucleotides match TRBD1. This CDR3 contains 14 residues. In germline, CDR1 is GTSNPN, CDR2 SVGIG (reference sequence). Unmatched junction bases numbered 8, after V lost 5 bases and J lost 6 bases. CDR3: CAWPGQGASHGYTF. The CDR3 DNA reads TGTGCCTGGCCCGGACAGGGGGCGTCGCATGGCTACACCTTC. Full variable domain (missing parts from reference TRBV30 and TRBJ1-2): SQTIHQWPATLVQPVGSPLSLECTVEGTSNPNLYWYRQAAGRGLQLLFYSVGIGQISSEVPQNLSASRPQDRQFILSSKKLLLSDSGFYLCAWPGQGASHGYTFGSGTRLTVV.

The chain employs TRBV27 and TRBJ2-7, with TRBD1 identical over 8 bases. The CDR3 covers 14 residues. V shed 6 bases and J 2 bases; nucleotides not matched to a gene: 6. CDR1 is MNHEY and CDR2 is SMNVEV in the germline V gene (reference sequence). The DNA of the CDR3 is TGTGCCAGCAGGACAGGGGTTTTTCCCTACGAGCAGTACTTC. Translation: CASRTGVFPYEQYF.

The chain joins TRBV9 to TRBJ2-3, with 11 bases that match TRBD2. The CDR3 is 15 residues long. Germline V gene data show CDR1 as SGDLS and CDR2 as YYNGEE. V was pared by 7 bases and J by 6 bases, with 10 bases of the junction left unmatched. The CDR3 sequence: CASGGTSGPLDTQYF. The CDR3 DNA is TGTGCCAGCGGCGGGACTAGCGGACCCTTGGATACGCAGTATTTT.

The gene calls are TRBV9 and TRBJ2-3; TRBD1 agrees at 10 bases. J gave up 4 bases and V 4 bases, and 12 bases lay outside the gene matches. CDR3 length equals 17 residues. Germline lookup yields CDR1 SGDLS and CDR2 YYNGEE. The CDR3, as DNA: TGTGCCAGCAGCCCACGTCCGGACAGGGGGATGGCAGATACGCAGTATTTT. It is translated as CASSPRPDRGMADTQYF.

The chain carries TRBV7-2 and TRBJ1-2; D call uncertain. Per the germline V gene, CDR1 is SGHTA and CDR2 is FQGNSA. V was cut by 3 bases and J by 3 bases, with 11 bases left in between. This CDR3 comprises 14 residues. The CDR3 protein is CASSFDAEDYGYTF. The DNA for the CDR3 is TGTGCCAGCAGCTTCGACGCGGAAGACTATGGCTACACCTTC.

As concerns this clone: The sample carries other DNA sequences with the same CDR3. This rearrangement joins TRBV30 to TRBJ2-2; 7 bases are shared with TRBD2. Germline trimming cut 0 bases from V and 5 bases from J; bases unmatched to any gene: 0. CDR1 is GTSNPN, CDR2 SVGIG, per germline (reference sequence). The CDR3 has 13 residues. The CDR3: CAWSVGGTGELFF. CDR3 bases: TGTGCCTGGAGTGTGGGAGGGACCGGGGAGCTGTTTTTT.

This chain uses TRBV13 with TRBJ1-3; the match to TRBD1 covers 7 bases. J gave up 4 bases and V 5 bases, and 2 bases lay outside the gene matches. The germline V gene encodes CDR1 PRHDT and CDR2 FYEKMQ (reference sequence). This CDR3 comprises 13 residues. The CDR3 DNA reads as TGTGCCAGCAGCCAACAGGGGGGAAACACCATATATTTT. Protein product: CASSQQGGNTIYF. The whole variable domain, remainder taken from reference TRBV13 and TRBJ1-3, is AAGVIQSPRHLIKEKRETATLKCYPIPRHDTVYWYQQGPGQDPQFLISFYEKMQSDKGSIPDRFSAQQFSDYHSELNMSSLELGDSALYFCASSQQGGNTIYFGEGSWLTVV.

V usage is TRBV15 and J usage is TRBJ1-5; a weak D match, TRBD1 (5 bases). The length of the CDR3 is 14 residues. Trimming took 0 bases from V and 2 from J, leaving 5 bases between them. Germline V CDR1 and CDR2: LNHNV, YYDKDF (reference sequence). This CDR3 is CATSRDRGNQPQHF. CDR3 DNA: TGTGCCACCAGCAGAGACAGGGGCAATCAGCCCCAGCATTTT. Variable domain in full (rest from reference TRBV15 and TRBJ1-5): DAMVIQNPRYQVTQFGKPVTLSCSQTLNHNVMYWYQQKSSQAPKLLFHYYDKDFNNEADTPDNFQSRRPNTSFCFLDIRSPGLGDTAMYLCATSRDRGNQPQHFGDGTRLSIL.

The table lists this clone with a count of one. The chain links TRBV5-1 to TRBJ2-3, with 11 bases lining up with TRBD2. The length of the CDR3 is 17 residues. The V segment lost 1 base and the J segment 0 bases; nucleotides outside the gene matches: 4. Per the germline V gene, CDR1 is SGHRS and CDR2 is YFSETQ. The CDR3 here is CASSLTSGSPSTDTQYF. The CDR3 DNA is TGCGCCAGCAGCTTGACTAGCGGGAGCCCGAGCACAGATACGCAGTATTTT.

This rearrangement joins TRBV7-8 to TRBJ1-4; D is unresolved. The CDR3 has 14 residues. Between the trimmed V and J ends, which lost 4 bases and 7 bases, there was a span of 13 bases. CDR1 and CDR2 (germline): SGHVS, FQNEAQ. CDR3: CASSSREYGEKLFF. The CDR3 DNA sequence: TGTGCCAGCAGCTCCCGGGAATATGGTGAAAAACTGTTTTTT. The entire variable domain, with the rest obtained from reference TRBV7-8 and TRBJ1-4, is as follows: GAGVSQSPRYKVAKRGQDVALRCDPISGHVSLFWYQQALGQGPEFLTYFQNEAQLDKSGLPSDRFFAERPEGSVSTLKIQRTQQEDSAVYLCASSSREYGEKLFFGSGTQLSVL.

The CDR3, as DNA: TGTGCCAGCAGCGCCGTCGTCAGCTCCTACAATGAGCAGTTCTTC. Translation gives CASSAVVSSYNEQFF. The chain is built from TRBV9 and TRBJ2-1; D is undetermined. CDR3 length: 15 residues. V shed 3 bases and J shed 0 bases, with 10 bases lying between them. Germline loops: CDR1 SGDLS, CDR2 YYNGEE.

The J gene is TRBJ2-3, the V gene TRBV29-1; 7 bases align to TRBD2. Germline trimming cut 1 base from V and 4 bases from J; bases unmatched to any gene: 5. This CDR3 has 14 amino acids. Germline values: CDR1 SQVTM, CDR2 ANQGSEA. CDR3 loop: CSVEGGSGADTQYF. As DNA, the CDR3 is TGCAGCGTTGAAGGAGGGAGCGGGGCAGATACGCAGTATTTT.

V usage is TRBV5-5 and J usage is TRBJ1-2; 8 nucleotides align to TRBD1. Germline CDR1 is SGHKS and CDR2 is YYEKEE (reference sequence). This CDR3 contains 15 residues. J gave up 2 bases and V 4 bases, and 7 bases lay outside the gene matches. CDR3 protein: CASSRPGTGNYGYTF. The CDR3, as DNA: TGTGCCAGCAGCCGTCCCGGGACAGGAAACTATGGCTACACCTTC.

The V and J genes are TRBV6-2 or TRBV6-3 and TRBJ2-7, with 8 bases identical to TRBD1. The CDR3 has 14 amino acids. Per the germline V gene, CDR1 is MNHEY and CDR2 is SVGEGT. J was trimmed by 6 bases and V by 5 bases; bases with no gene match: 9. The CDR3 bases are TGTGCCAGCAGTAGGACCGGACAGGGTGGCGAGCAGTACTTC. Amino acid sequence: CASSRTGQGGEQYF.

The chain recombines TRBV11-2 with TRBJ1-6; D call uncertain. This CDR3 comprises 11 residues. V was trimmed by 4 bases and J by 12 bases, leaving 7 bases between them. Germline V gene lookup returns CDR1 SGHAT and CDR2 FQNNGV. This CDR3 reads CASSSARPLHF. In nucleotides, the CDR3 is TGTGCCAGCAGCTCCGCCAGACCCCTCCACTTT.

This sequence joins TRBV5-1 and TRBJ1-1; D unclear. Trimming removed 0 bases at V and 7 bases at J, with 16 bases between. This CDR3 comprises 15 residues. Germline V gene data show CDR1 as SGHRS and CDR2 as YFSETQ. The chain's CDR3 is CASSLVGSVQVEAFF. In DNA form, the CDR3 reads TGCGCCAGCAGCTTGGTGGGGAGTGTTCAGGTTGAAGCTTTCTTT.

The rearrangement uses TRBV29-1 and TRBJ1-2; D remains unclear. Trimming removed 5 bases from V and 3 bases from J, with 13 bases in between. The CDR3 has 13 amino acids. Germline CDR1 SQVTM, CDR2 ANQGSEA. The CDR3 region has the DNA TGCAGCGTTAACCGAGAAGACTACTATGGCTACACCTTC. Translating gives CSVNREDYYGYTF.

The chain has TRBV19 and TRBJ1-5; tentatively, D is TRBD1 (5 bases). From germline, CDR1 is LNHDA and CDR2 SQIVND (reference sequence). The CDR3 totals 12 residues. V was pared by 2 bases and J by 6 bases, with 5 bases between. CDR3 sequence: CASSIRGQPQHF. In DNA form, the CDR3 reads TGTGCCAGTAGTATAAGGGGTCAGCCCCAGCATTTT.

The gene calls are TRBV28 and TRBJ1-1, with D uncertain. Trimming cost V 0 bases and J 2 bases, with 7 bases left between them. Germline V lookup: CDR1 MDHEN, CDR2 SYDVKM. CDR3 size: 14 residues. The CDR3 DNA follows: TGTGCCAGCAGTTTATGGGGCAGAAACACTGAAGCTTTCTTT. Encoded protein: CASSLWGRNTEAFF.

The rearrangement links TRBV5-1 to TRBJ1-1, with no clear D. Trimming took 4 bases from V and 6 from J, leaving 16 bases between them. This CDR3 is 14 amino acids long. The germline V gene has CDR1 SGHRS and CDR2 YFSETQ. Here the CDR3 DNA reads TGCGCCAGCAGCCCGGAGGCCGGAGTAGCTGAAGCTTTCTTT. This translates into CASSPEAGVAEAFF.

The sample holds a few counts of this clone. The V gene is TRBV29-1, the J gene TRBJ2-1; 9 nucleotides line up with TRBD2. This CDR3 comprises 14 residues. In germline, CDR1 is SQVTM, CDR2 ANQGSEA. Unmatched junction bases numbered 5, after V lost 4 bases and J lost 4 bases. The CDR3 reads CSVARGGPYNEQFF. CDR3 DNA: TGCAGCGTTGCGCGGGGGGGACCATACAATGAGCAGTTCTTC.

This clone came up a few times. CDR3 sequence reads: CASSPDRDGEKLFF. CDR3 nucleotides: TGTGCCAGCAGCCCAGACAGGGACGGTGAAAAACTGTTTTTT. The gene calls are TRBV11-2 and TRBJ1-4; 7 nucleotides align to TRBD1. The CDR3 has 14 amino acids. Germline V lookup: CDR1 SGHAT, CDR2 FQNNGV. J lost 7 bases, V lost 5 bases, and 7 bases had no gene match.